Included here is one TCR beta chain sequence, with context. The sample originates from a study of cytomegalovirus exposure and HLA in healthy donors. The PCR made use of 60 Vbeta and 13 Jbeta primers. Sequencing used immunoSEQ multiplex PCR; TCRdb keeps in-frame clones, though not all of them. Found here are 200,000 to 250,000 clones, about 89% of them singletons; the top ten hold more than 0.8%. The TCR was taken from a woman aged 18 to 35 in good health and CMV-seronegative. Input material: PBMCs.

The CDR3, as DNA: TGTGCCAGTAGTAGCCCCGGGGAGTACACTGAAGCTTTCTTT. The encoded protein is CASSSPGEYTEAFF. J is TRBJ1-1 and V is TRBV19; D is unclear. Germline V gives CDR1 LNHDA, CDR2 SQIVND (reference sequence). V lost 4 bases, J lost 3 bases, and 12 bases lay in between. This CDR3 has 14 amino acids.